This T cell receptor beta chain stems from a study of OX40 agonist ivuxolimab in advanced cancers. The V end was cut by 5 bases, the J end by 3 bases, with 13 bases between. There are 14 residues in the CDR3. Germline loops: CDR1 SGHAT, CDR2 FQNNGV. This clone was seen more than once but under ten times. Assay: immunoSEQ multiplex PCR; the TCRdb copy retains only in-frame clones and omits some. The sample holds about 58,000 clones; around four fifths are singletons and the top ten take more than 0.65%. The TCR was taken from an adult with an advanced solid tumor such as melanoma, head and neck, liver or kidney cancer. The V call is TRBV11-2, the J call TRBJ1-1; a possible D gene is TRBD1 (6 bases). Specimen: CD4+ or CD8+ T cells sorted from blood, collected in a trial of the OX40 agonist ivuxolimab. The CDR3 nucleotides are TGTGCCAGCAGCGCGGGACACGTAGACACTGAAGCTTTCTTT. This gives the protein CASSAGHVDTEAFF.